The source of this T cell receptor (beta chain) is a study of blood T cells in healthy people across ages. This clonotype has more than one count but fewer than ten. Antigen specificity is unknown. A much larger clone sits a single nucleotide away, making a read error possible. Alongside a J-beta primer mix, a sample-barcoded 5' primer served in a second PCR lasting roughly 6 to 11 cycles. Each TCR beta cDNA got a 12-nucleotide random molecular identifier. Using its own MiXCR run on the 5' RACE reads, TCRdb lists one record per CDR3 protein. The sample records hundreds of thousands of distinct CDR3 sequences, approximately 30% being singletons. Study-wide results and limits: Correlation between TCR beta diversity and naive T cell percentage was strong. Unsorted PBMCs ruled out conclusive naive versus antigen-experienced comparison. Older age coincided with a roughly linear decline in TCR beta diversity per million T cells.

The CDR3 runs 14 residues. Germline CDR1 and CDR2: WSHSY and SAAADI. The chain uses TRBV10-2 and TRBJ2-1; 10 positions match TRBD1. Matching the DNA end better, TRBJ2-7 makes the J call doubtful. The source material was blood. The source of this sequence is an elderly woman in good health. The CDR3 bases are TGCGCCAGCGGTGACAGGGGGCAATCAAATGAGCAGTACTTC. Amino acid sequence: CASGDRGQSNEQYF.